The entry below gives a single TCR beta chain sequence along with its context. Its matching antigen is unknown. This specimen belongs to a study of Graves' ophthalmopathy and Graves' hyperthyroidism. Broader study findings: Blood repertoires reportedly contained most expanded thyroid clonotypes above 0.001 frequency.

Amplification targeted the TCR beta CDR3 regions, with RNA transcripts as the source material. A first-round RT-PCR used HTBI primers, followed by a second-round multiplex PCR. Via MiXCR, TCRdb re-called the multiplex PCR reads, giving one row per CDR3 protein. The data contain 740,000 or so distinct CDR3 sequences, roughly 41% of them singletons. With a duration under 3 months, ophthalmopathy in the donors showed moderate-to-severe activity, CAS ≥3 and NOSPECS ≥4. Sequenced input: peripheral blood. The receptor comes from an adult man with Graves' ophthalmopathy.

The CDR3 sequence: CASSKTSGLQETQYF. The CDR3 DNA is TGTGCCAGCAGTAAGACTAGCGGGCTCCAAGAGACCCAGTACTTC. This chain links TRBV25-1 with TRBJ2-5; TRBD2 agrees at 10 bases. The V gene end was trimmed by 5 bases and the J gene end by 1 base; junction bases not matched to a gene: 4. This CDR3 comprises 15 residues. CDR1 and CDR2 from the germline V gene are MGHDK and SYGVNS.